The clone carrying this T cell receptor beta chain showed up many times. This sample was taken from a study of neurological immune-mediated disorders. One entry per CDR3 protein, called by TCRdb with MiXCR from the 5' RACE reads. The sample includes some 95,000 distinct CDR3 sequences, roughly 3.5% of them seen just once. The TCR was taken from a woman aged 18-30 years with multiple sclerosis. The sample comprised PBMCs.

For the CDR3, the DNA is TGCGCCAGCAGCTCGACTAGCGGGATAATTAACACCGGGGAGCTGTTTTTT. Its translation: CASSSTSGIINTGELFF. This rearrangement joins TRBV5-1 to TRBJ2-2; 11 bases align to TRBD2. Losses at the gene ends were 3 bases for V and 2 bases for J; bases not matched to a gene: 6. Germline lookup yields CDR1 SGHRS and CDR2 YFSETQ. The CDR3 loop spans 17 amino acids.